The source of this T cell receptor (beta chain) is a study of glioma-infiltrating T cells after dendritic cell vaccination. Whole-study context: Glioblastoma patients came from Phase I and II dendritic cell vaccination trials. Patients received autologous tumor lysate-pulsed dendritic cell vaccination between about 2003 and 2013. Study observations and caveats: Estimated pretreatment TIL content predicted outcome after dendritic cell vaccination.

The germline CDR1 and CDR2 sequences are MNHEY and SVGAGI. The ends were cut back, 6 bases at V and 4 bases at J, with 12 bases in the middle. The CDR3 is 13 residues long. As regards this clone: Its cognate antigen is unknown.

Some clones are missing from TCRdb's copy, which holds only in-frame ones; the method was immunoSEQ multiplex PCR. The sample carries 70,000 to 90,000 clones, about four fifths recorded once. The time point: after dendritic cell vaccination, including at tumor progression/relapse. The chain uses TRBV6-5 and TRBJ1-1; no clear D gene. The sample consisted of blood, taken after dendritic cell vaccination. This sequence originates from a human donor with glioblastoma. The CDR3 bases are TGTGCCAGCAGGGTTCCTGGCGGCACTGAAGCTTTCTTT. Its translation: CASRVPGGTEAFF.